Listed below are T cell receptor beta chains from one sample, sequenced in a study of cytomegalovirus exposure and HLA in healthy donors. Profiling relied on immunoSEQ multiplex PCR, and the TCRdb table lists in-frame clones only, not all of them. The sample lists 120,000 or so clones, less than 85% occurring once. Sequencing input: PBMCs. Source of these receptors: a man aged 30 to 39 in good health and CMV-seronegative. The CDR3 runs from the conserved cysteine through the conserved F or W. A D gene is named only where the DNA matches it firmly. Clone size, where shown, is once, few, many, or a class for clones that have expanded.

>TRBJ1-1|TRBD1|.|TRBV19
TGTGCCAGTAGTGAGACAGGGGGTACCACTGAAGCTTTCTTT
CASSETGGTTEAFF
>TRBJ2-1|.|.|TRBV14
TGTGCCAGCAGCGCTTCCGGAGGACCATACAATGAGCAGTTCTTC
CASSASGGPYNEQFF
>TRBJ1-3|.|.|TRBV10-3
TGTGCCATCCGCGACAGTCCTGGAAACACCATATATTTT
CAIRDSPGNTIYF
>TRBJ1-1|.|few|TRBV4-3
TGCGCCAGCAGCCAAGACAGGGGTCGGGCCACTGAAGCTTTCTTT
CASSQDRGRATEAFF
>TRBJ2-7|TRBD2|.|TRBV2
TGTGCCAGCAGTGCTTCGCTAGCGGGAGGCGAGCAGTACTTC
CASSASLAGGEQYF
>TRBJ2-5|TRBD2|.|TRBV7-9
TGTGCCAGCAGCTTACGTCCTAGCGGGATATCAGAGACCCAGTACTTC
CASSLRPSGISETQYF
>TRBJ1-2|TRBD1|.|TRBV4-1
TGCGCCAGCAGCCAAGTTGCAGGGGGCCTCTTCTATGGCTACACCTTC
CASSQVAGGLFYGYTF
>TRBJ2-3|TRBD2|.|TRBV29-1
TGCAGCGTTGATAGGCTAGCGGGGGAAGTCACAGATACGCAGTATTTT
CSVDRLAGEVTDTQYF
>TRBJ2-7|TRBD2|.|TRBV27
TGTGCCAGCAGTTTGTACTGGCTAGCGGGAGTGAGCGAGCAGCACTTC
CASSLYWLAGVSEQHF
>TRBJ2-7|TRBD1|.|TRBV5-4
TGTGCCAGCAGCTTGGCCCCGGGACAGTTTATCGCCCTGAACTACGAGCAGTACTTC
CASSLAPGQFIALNYEQYF
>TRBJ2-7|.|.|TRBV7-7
TGTGCTAGCAGCTTAGGGGGGGAGTACGAGCAGTACTTC
CASSLGGEYEQYF
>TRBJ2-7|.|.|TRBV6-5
TGTGCCAGCAGGGGAGACTCAAGCTCCTACGAGCAGTACTTC
CASRGDSSSYEQYF
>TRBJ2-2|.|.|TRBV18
TGTGCCAGCTCCCTCAGGACAGAAATCACCGGGGAGCTGTTTTTT
CASSLRTEITGELFF
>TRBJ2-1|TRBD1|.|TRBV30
TGTGCCTGGAGGGGACAGGGGGGCTACAATGAGCAGTTCTTC
CAWRGQGGYNEQFF
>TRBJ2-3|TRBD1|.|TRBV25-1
TGTGCCAGCAGTGATGGGTGGACAGGGCCCACAGATACGCAGTATTTT
CASSDGWTGPTDTQYF
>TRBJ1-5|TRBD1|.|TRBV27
TGTGCCAGCAGCGAACAGGGGGCGAATCAGCCCCAGCATTTT
CASSEQGANQPQHF
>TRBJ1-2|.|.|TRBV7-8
TGTGCCAGCAGCTTAGCAGGATCGGGGGGCGCATTCTATGGCTACACCTTC
CASSLAGSGGAFYGYTF
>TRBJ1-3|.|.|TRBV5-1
TGCGCCAGCAGCTTGGCCTCGCCGGCAGGGCCCGTCTCTGGAAACACCATATATTTT
CASSLASPAGPVSGNTIYF
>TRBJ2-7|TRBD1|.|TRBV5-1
TGCGCCAGCAGCTTGGGGGACAGTACCCTCCACGAGCAGTACTTC
CASSLGDSTLHEQYF
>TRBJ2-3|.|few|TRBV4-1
TGCGCCAGCAGCAGGGGACTAGATACGCAGTATTTT
CASSRGLDTQYF
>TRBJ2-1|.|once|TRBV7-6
TGTGCCAGCAGCTCCTATAGCGGACGACCGGTCGATGAGCAGTTCTTC
CASSSYSGRPVDEQFF
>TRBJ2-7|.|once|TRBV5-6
TGTGCCAGCAGCTTGGGTACCTACGAGCAGTACTTC
CASSLGTYEQYF
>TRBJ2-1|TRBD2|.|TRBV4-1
TGCGCCAGCAGCCAAGCCCTCCTAGCGGGAGCGGGCATTGAGCAGTTCTTC
CASSQALLAGAGIEQFF
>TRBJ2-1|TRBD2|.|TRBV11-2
TGTGCCAGCAGCTTATTTTCCTTGAGGCGCGGGGGGAATGAGCAGTTCTTC
CASSLFSLRRGGNEQFF
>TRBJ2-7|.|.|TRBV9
TGTGCCAGCAGCGTAGATGGGGGACTACAGGGCGAGCAGTACTTC
CASSVDGGLQGEQYF
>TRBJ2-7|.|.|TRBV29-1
TGCAGCGTTGAAGCTACAGGAACCTACGAGCAGTACTTC
CSVEATGTYEQYF
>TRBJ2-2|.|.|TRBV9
TGTGCCAGCAGCGTGGGCGGGATATCCACCGGGGAGCTGTTTTTT
CASSVGGISTGELFF
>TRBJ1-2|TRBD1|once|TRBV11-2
TGTGCCAGCACCCTAGATAAGGGGGCAGGGCGAGGCTACACCTTC
CASTLDKGAGRGYTF
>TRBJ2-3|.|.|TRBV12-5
TGTGCTAGTGGTCGGGACTCCAGCACAGATACGCAGTATTTT
CASGRDSSTDTQYF
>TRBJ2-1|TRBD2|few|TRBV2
TGTGCCAGCAGTGAATTTTGGCTAGCGGGCCCCTTAGGTTCCTACAATGAGCAGTTCTTC
CASSEFWLAGPLGSYNEQFF
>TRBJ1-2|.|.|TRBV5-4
TGTGCCAGCAGCTTGGGCCAGGGAATTAACTATGGCTACACCTTC
CASSLGQGINYGYTF
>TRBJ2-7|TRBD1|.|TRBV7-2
TGTGCCAGCAGCGACAGGGGTAAGGGCTACGAGCAGTACTTC
CASSDRGKGYEQYF
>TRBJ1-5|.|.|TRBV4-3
TGCGCCAGCAGCCAAGTTTGGTTACAGCCCCCTGCTCAGCCCCAGCATTTT
CASSQVWLQPPAQPQHF